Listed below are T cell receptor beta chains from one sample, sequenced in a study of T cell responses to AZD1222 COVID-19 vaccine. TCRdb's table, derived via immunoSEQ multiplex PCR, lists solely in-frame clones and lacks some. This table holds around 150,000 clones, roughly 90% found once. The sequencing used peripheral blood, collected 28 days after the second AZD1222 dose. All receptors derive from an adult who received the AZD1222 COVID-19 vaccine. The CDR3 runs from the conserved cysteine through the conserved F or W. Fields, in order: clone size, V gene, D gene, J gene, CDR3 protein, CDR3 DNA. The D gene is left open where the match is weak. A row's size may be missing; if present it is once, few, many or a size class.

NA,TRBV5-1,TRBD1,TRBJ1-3,CASSPSTGGPGNTIYF,TGCGCCAGCAGCCCCTCGACAGGGGGCCCTGGAAACACCATATATTTT
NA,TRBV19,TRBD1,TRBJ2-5,CASTEGGQQETQYF,TGTGCCAGTACCGAAGGGGGACAGCAAGAGACCCAGTACTTC
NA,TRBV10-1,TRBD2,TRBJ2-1,CASSESRGGRDNEQFF,TGCGCCAGCAGTGAGTCTCGGGGGGGGAGGGACAATGAGCAGTTCTTC
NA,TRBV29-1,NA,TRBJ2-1,CSVLNYNEQFF,TGCAGCGTTCTAAATTACAATGAGCAGTTCTTC
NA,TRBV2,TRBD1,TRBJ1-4,CASSRLTGNNEKLFF,TGTGCCAGCAGTAGATTGACAGGGAATAATGAAAAACTGTTTTTT
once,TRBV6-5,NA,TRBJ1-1,CAVQGGDTEAFF,TGTGCCGTACAGGGCGGGGACACTGAAGCTTTCTTT
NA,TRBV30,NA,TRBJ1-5,CAWDSAYSNQPQHF,TGTGCCTGGGACAGTGCTTATAGCAATCAGCCCCAGCATTTT
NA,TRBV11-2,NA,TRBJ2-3,CASSLDGYGQYF,TGTGCCAGCAGCTTAGACGGGTACGGGCAGTATTTT
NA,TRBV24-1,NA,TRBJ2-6,CATMGNSGANVLTF,TGTGCCACCATGGGTAACTCTGGGGCCAACGTCCTGACTTTC
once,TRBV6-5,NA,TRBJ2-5,CASSRGTGQETQYF,TGTGCCAGCAGTAGGGGGACGGGCCAAGAGACCCAGTACTTC
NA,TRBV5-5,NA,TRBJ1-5,CASSRDDNQPQHF,TGTGCCAGCAGCCGGGATGACAATCAGCCCCAGCATTTT
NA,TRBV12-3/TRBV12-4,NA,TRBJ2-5,CASSLIVQETQYF,TGTGCCAGCAGCCTGATCGTTCAAGAGACCCAGTACTTC
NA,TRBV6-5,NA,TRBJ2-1,CASSYGGGNEQFF,TGTGCCAGCAGTTACGGGGGAGGAAATGAGCAGTTCTTC
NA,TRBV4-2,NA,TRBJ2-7,CASSQDTGWSYEQYF,TGTGCCAGCAGCCAAGATACCGGGTGGTCCTACGAGCAGTACTTC
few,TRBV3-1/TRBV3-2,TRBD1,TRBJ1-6,CASSQRTGASPLHF,TGTGCCAGCAGCCAGCGGACAGGGGCGTCACCCCTCCACTTT
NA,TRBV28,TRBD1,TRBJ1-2,CASSLRDRGGGYTF,TGTGCCAGCAGTTTACGGGACAGGGGTGGTGGCTACACCTTC
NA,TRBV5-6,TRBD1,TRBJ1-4,CASSRFRQGATNEKLFF,TGTGCCAGCAGCCGCTTCCGACAGGGAGCAACTAATGAAAAACTGTTTTTT
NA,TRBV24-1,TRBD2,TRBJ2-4,CATSDSGTSGENIQYF,TGTGCCACCAGTGACTCTGGGACTAGCGGGGAAAACATTCAGTACTTC
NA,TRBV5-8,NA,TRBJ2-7,CASSWSEDEQYF,TGTGCCAGCAGCTGGTCAGAAGACGAGCAGTACTTC
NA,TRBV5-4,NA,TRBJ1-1,CASSLIGRTEAFF,TGTGCCAGCAGCTTGATAGGGAGGACTGAAGCTTTCTTT
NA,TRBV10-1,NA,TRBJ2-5,CASSESLSETQYF,TGCGCCAGCAGTGAGTCTTTGTCTGAGACCCAGTACTTC
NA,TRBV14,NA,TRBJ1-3,CASSQYPGSENTIYF,TGTGCCAGCAGCCAGTATCCAGGGAGCGAGAACACCATATATTTT
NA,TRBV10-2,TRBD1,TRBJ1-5,CASSGEQGAHSNQPQHF,TGCGCCAGCAGTGGGGAACAGGGGGCCCATAGCAATCAGCCCCAGCATTTT
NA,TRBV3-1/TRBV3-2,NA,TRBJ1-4,CASEQSTNEKLFF,TGTGCCAGCGAACAGTCAACTAATGAAAAACTGTTTTTT
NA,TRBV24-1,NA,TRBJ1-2,CATSDPTATNYGYTF,TGTGCCACCAGTGACCCGACGGCTACAAACTATGGCTACACCTTC
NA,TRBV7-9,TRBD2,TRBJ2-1,CASSLGPLAGSYDEQFF,TGTGCCAGCAGCTTAGGTCCACTAGCGGGTAGTTATGATGAGCAGTTCTTC
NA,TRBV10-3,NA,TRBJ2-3,CAISESSPDTQYF,TGTGCCATCAGTGAGTCGAGCCCCGATACGCAGTATTTT
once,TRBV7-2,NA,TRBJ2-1,CASSLIVVDEQFF,TGTGCCAGCAGCTTAATAGTGGTTGATGAGCAGTTCTTC
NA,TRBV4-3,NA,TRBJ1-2,CASSQDWRQDYGYTF,TGCGCCAGCAGCCAAGATTGGAGACAGGACTATGGCTACACCTTC
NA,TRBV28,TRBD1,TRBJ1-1,CASRPGQVAQNEAFF,TGTGCCAGCAGACCCGGACAGGTCGCCCAAAATGAAGCTTTCTTT
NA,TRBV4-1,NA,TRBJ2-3,CASSWAEDTQYF,TGCGCCAGCAGCTGGGCCGAAGATACGCAGTATTTT
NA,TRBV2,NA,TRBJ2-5,CASRRIQETQYF,TGTGCCAGCAGGAGGATTCAAGAGACCCAGTACTTC
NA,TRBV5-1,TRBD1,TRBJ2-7,CASSRRQGVGIYEQYF,TGCGCCAGCAGCAGAAGACAGGGGGTGGGAATCTACGAGCAGTACTTC
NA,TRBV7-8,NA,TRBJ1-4,CASSPLTRPLSNEKLFF,TGTGCCAGCAGCCCACTTACACGGCCGCTTAGTAATGAAAAACTGTTTTTT